This T cell receptor beta chain comes out of a study of blood T cell repertoires in COVID-19. Study-wide context: In each case, the material was cDNA or gDNA derived from T cells, B-cell-depleted T cells, or PBMCs.

The CDR3 consists of 16 residues. The germline CDR1 and CDR2 sequences are SGHNT and YYREEE (reference sequence). V dropped 0 bases and J dropped 2; count of bases not matched to a gene: 6. The table came from immunoSEQ multiplex PCR; TCRdb's copy has only in-frame clones and leaves some out. The table lists roughly 140,000 clones, 84% of them singletons, with roughly 9% in the top ten. The clonotype was recovered from a woman aged 80 or over in a cohort sampled during active or convalescent COVID-19. The chain combines TRBV5-4 with TRBJ2-3; 7 bases match TRBD2. Material: peripheral blood. The CDR3 is CASSLAAGMDTDTQYF. The CDR3 bases are TGTGCCAGCAGCTTGGCAGCGGGGATGGACACAGATACGCAGTATTTT.